This T cell receptor beta chain was captured in a study of T cell changes during pregnancy in multiple sclerosis. This clone came up a few times. V was pared by 6 bases and J by 0 bases, with 10 bases between. The CDR3 runs to 13 residues. Germline CDR1 is SQVTM and CDR2 is ANQGSEA. This table comes from immunoSEQ multiplex PCR, and its TCRdb copy is limited to in-frame clones, with some not included. The sample holds 90,000 to 100,000 clones, about 92% seen once. The material was peripheral blood, obtained in the first trimester of pregnancy. The chain is built from TRBV29-1 and TRBJ2-3; possibly TRBD2 for D (5 bases). This sequence originates from a female donor with multiple sclerosis, enrolled in a pregnancy study. CDR3 protein: CSVGRGSTDTQYF. CDR3 DNA: TGCAGCGTCGGCCGGGGTAGCACAGATACGCAGTATTTT.